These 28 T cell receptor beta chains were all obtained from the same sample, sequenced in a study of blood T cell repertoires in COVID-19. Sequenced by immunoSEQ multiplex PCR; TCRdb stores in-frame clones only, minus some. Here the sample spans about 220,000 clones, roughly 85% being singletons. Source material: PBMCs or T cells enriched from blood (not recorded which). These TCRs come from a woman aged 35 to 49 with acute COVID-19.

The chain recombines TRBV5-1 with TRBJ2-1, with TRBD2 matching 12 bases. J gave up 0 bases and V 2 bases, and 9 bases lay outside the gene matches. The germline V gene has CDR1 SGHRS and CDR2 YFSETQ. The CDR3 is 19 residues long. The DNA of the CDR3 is TGCGCCAGCAGCTTTTGGTTGAGACTAGCGGGGGACTCCTACAATGAGCAGTTCTTC. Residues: CASSFWLRLAGDSYNEQFF.

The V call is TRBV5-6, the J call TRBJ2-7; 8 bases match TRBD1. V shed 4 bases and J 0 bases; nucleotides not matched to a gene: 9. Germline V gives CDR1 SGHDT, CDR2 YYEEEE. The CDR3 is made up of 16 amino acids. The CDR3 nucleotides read TGTGCCAGCAGCCTGATGGACAGGGTTATCTCCTACGAGCAGTACTTC. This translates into CASSLMDRVISYEQYF.

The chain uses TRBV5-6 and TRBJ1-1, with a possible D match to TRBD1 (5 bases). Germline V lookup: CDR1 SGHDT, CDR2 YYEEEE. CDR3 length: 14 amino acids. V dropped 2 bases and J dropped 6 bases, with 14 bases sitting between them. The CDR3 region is CASSFRGGVAEAFF. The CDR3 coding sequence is TGTGCCAGCAGCTTTAGGGGAGGGGTCGCTGAAGCTTTCTTT. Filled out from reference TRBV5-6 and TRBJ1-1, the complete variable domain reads DAGVTQSPTHLIKTRGQQVTLRCSPKSGHDTVSWYQQALGQGPQFIFQYYEEEERQRGNFPDRFSGHQFPNYSSELNVNALLLGDSALYLCASSFRGGVAEAFFGQGTRLTVV.

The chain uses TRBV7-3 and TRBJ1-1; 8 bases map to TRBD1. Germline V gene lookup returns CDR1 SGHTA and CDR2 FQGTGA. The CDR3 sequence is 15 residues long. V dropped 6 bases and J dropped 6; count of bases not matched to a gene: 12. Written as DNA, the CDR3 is TGTGCCAGCAGTAAGACAGGGGCGGTCTCCGCTGAAGCTTTCTTT. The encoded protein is CASSKTGAVSAEAFF.

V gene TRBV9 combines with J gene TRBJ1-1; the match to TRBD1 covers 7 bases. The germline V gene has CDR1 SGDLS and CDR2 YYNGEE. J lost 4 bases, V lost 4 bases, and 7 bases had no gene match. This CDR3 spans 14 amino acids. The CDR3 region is CASSTRPGGTEAFF. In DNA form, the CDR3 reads TGTGCCAGCAGCACCCGCCCAGGGGGCACTGAAGCTTTCTTT. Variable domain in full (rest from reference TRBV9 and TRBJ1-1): DSGVTQTPKHLITATGQRVTLRCSPRSGDLSVYWYQQSLDQGLQFLIQYYNGEERAKGNILERFSAQQFPDLHSELNLSSLELGDSALYFCASSTRPGGTEAFFGQGTRLTVV.

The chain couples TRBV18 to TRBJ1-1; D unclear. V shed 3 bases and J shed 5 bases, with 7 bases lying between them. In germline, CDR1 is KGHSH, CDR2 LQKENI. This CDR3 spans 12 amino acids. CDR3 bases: TGTGCCAGCTCACCTACGAGGACTGAAGCTTTCTTT. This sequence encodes CASSPTRTEAFF.

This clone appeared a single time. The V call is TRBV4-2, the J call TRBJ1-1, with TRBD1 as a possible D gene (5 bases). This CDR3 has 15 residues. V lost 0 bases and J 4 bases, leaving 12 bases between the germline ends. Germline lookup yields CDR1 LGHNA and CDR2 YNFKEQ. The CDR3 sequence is CASSQEVRGGTEAFF. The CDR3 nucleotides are TGTGCCAGCAGCCAAGAGGTAAGGGGCGGCACTGAAGCTTTCTTT.

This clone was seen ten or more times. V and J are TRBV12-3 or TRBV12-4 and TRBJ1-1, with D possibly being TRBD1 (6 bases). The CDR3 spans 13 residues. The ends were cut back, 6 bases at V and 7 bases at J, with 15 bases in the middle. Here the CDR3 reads CASRRGSVDEAFF. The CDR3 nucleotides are TGTGCCAGCAGGAGGGGGTCGGTGGATGAAGCTTTCTTT.

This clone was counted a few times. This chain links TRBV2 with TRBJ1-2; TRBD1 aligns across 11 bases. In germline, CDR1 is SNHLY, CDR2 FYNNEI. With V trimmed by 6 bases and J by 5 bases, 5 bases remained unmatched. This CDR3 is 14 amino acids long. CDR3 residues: CASRGTGGEYGYTF. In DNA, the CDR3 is TGTGCCAGCAGGGGGACAGGGGGAGAGTATGGCTACACCTTC.

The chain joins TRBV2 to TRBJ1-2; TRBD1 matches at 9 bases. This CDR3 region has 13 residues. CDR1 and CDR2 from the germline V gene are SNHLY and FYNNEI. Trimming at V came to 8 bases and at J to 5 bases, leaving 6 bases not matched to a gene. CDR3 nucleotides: TGTGCCAGCTCCGGGACAGGGCTATATGGCTACACCTTC. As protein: CASSGTGLYGYTF.

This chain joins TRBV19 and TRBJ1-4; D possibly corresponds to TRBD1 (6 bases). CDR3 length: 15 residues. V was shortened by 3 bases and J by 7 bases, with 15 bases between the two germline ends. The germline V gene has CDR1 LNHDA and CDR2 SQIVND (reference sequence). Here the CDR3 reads CASSILGAGSEKLFF. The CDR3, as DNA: TGTGCCAGTAGTATCTTGGGGGCGGGTAGTGAAAAACTGTTTTTT.

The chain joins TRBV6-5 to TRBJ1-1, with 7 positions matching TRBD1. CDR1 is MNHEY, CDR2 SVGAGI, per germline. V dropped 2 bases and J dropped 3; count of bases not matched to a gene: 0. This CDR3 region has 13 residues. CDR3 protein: CASSYDRDTEAFF. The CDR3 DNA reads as TGTGCCAGCAGTTACGACAGGGACACTGAAGCTTTCTTT.

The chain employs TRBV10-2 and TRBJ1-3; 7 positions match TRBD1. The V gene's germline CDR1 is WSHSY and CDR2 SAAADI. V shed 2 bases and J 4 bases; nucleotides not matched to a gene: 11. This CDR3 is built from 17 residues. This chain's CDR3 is CASSETRQGIYGNTIYF. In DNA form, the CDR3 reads TGCGCCAGCAGTGAGACCAGACAGGGCATCTACGGAAACACCATATATTTT.

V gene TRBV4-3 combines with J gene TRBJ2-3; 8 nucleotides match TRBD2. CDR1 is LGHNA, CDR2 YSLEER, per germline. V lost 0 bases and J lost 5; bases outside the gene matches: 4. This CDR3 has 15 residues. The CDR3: CASSQEGAGGDTQYF. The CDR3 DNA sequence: TGCGCCAGCAGCCAAGAGGGTGCGGGGGGAGATACGCAGTATTTT.

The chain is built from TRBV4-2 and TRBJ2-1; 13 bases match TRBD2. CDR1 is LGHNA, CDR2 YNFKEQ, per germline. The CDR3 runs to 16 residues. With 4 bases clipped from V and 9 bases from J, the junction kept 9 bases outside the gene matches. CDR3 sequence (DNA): TGTGCCAGCAGCCCGAGTGGACTAGCGGGGGAGAGTGAGCAGTTCTTC. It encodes CASSPSGLAGESEQFF.

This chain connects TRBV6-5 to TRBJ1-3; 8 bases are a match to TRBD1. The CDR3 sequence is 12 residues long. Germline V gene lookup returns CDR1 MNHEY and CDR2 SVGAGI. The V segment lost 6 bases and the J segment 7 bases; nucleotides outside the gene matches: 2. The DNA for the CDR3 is TGTGCCAGCAGCCGACAGGGGAACACCATATATTTT. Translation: CASSRQGNTIYF.

DNA for the CDR3: TGTGCCAGCAGCCGCCGGGACAGGGTTGACAATGAGCAGTTCTTC. This encodes CASSRRDRVDNEQFF. The V call is TRBV5-8, the J call TRBJ2-1, with 9 bases lining up with TRBD1. This CDR3 contains 15 residues. V dropped 4 bases and J dropped 5; count of bases not matched to a gene: 7. The germline V gene has CDR1 SGHTS and CDR2 YDEGEE.

CDR3 region: CASSLAGTTMGTQYF. CDR3 nucleotide sequence: TGTGCCAGCAGCTTGGCAGGCACGACGATGGGGACCCAGTACTTC. J is TRBJ2-5 and V is TRBV5-5; no reliable D call. Deletions cut 0 bases from V and 7 bases from J, with 16 bases between. CDR1 and CDR2 (germline): SGHKS, YYEKEE (reference sequence). The CDR3 runs to 15 residues.

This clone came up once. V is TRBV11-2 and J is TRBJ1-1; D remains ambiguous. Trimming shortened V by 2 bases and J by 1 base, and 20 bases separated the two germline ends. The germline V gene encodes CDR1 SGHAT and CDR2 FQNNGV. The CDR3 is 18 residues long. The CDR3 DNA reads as TGTGCCAGCAGCTTATCTCGGCGACTTCGTAACCCGAACACTGAAGCTTTCTTT. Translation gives CASSLSRRLRNPNTEAFF.

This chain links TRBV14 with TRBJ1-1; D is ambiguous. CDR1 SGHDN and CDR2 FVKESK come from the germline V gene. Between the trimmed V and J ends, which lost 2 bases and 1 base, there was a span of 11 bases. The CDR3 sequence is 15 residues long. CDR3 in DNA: TGTGCCAGCAGCCAAATTAGCGGGCCGAACACTGAAGCTTTCTTT. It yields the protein CASSQISGPNTEAFF. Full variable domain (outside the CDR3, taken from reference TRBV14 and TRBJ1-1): EAGVTQFPSHSVIEKGQTVTLRCDPISGHDNLYWYRRVMGKEIKFLLHFVKESKQDESGMPNNRFLAERTGGTYSTLKVQPAELEDSGVYFCASSQISGPNTEAFFGQGTRLTVV.

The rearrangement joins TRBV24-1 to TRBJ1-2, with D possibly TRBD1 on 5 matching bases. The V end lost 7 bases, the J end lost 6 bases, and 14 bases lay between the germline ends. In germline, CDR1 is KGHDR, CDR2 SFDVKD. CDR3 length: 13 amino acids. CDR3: CATSRGVRDGYTF. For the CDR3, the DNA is TGTGCCACCAGCCGGGGGGTTAGGGATGGCTACACCTTC.

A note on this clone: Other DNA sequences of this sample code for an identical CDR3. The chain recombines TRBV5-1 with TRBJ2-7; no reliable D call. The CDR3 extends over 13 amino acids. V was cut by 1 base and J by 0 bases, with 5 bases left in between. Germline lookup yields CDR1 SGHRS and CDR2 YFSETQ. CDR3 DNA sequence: TGCGCCAGCAGCTTGCAGGACTCCTACGAGCAGTACTTC. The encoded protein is CASSLQDSYEQYF.

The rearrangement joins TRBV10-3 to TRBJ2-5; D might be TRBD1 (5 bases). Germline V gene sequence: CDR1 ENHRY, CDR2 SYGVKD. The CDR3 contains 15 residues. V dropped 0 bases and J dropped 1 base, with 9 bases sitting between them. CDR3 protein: CAISESPTVQETQYF. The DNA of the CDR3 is TGTGCCATCAGTGAGTCACCGACAGTCCAAGAGACCCAGTACTTC.

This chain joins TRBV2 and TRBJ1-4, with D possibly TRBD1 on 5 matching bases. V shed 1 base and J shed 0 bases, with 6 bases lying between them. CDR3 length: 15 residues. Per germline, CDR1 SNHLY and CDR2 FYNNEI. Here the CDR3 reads CASSEDRTTNEKLFF. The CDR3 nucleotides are TGTGCCAGCAGTGAAGACAGGACAACTAATGAAAAACTGTTTTTT.

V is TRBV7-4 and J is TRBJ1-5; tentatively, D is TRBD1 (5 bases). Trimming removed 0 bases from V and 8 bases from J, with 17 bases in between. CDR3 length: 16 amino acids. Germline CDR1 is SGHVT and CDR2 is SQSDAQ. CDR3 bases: TGTGCCAGCAGCTTAGCGTCGGGGGTTCCCGAAGAGCCCCAGCATTTT. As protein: CASSLASGVPEEPQHF.

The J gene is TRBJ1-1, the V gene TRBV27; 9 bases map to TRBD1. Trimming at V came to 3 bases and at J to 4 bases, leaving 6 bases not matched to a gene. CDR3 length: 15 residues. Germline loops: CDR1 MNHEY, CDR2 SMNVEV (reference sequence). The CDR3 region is CASSLGQGFRTEAFF. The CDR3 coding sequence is TGTGCCAGCAGTTTGGGACAGGGTTTTCGCACTGAAGCTTTCTTT.

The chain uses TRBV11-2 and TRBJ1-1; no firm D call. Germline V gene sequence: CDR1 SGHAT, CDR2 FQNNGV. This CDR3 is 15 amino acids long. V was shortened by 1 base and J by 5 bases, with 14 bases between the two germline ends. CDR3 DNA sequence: TGTGCCAGCAGCTTAGTGACGGGGTATGAGACTGAAGCTTTCTTT. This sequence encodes CASSLVTGYETEAFF. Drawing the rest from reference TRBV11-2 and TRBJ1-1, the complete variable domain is EAGVAQSPRYKIIEKRQSVAFWCNPISGHATLYWYQQILGQGPKLLIQFQNNGVVDDSQLPKDRFSAERLKGVDSTLKIQPAKLEDSAVYLCASSLVTGYETEAFFGQGTRLTVV.

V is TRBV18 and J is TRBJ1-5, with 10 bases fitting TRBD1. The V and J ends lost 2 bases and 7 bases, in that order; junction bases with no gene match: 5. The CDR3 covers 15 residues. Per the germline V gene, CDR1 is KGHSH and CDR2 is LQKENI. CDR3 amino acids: CASSPTGQGIQPQHF. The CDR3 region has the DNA TGTGCCAGCTCACCAACGGGACAGGGGATCCAGCCCCAGCATTTT.